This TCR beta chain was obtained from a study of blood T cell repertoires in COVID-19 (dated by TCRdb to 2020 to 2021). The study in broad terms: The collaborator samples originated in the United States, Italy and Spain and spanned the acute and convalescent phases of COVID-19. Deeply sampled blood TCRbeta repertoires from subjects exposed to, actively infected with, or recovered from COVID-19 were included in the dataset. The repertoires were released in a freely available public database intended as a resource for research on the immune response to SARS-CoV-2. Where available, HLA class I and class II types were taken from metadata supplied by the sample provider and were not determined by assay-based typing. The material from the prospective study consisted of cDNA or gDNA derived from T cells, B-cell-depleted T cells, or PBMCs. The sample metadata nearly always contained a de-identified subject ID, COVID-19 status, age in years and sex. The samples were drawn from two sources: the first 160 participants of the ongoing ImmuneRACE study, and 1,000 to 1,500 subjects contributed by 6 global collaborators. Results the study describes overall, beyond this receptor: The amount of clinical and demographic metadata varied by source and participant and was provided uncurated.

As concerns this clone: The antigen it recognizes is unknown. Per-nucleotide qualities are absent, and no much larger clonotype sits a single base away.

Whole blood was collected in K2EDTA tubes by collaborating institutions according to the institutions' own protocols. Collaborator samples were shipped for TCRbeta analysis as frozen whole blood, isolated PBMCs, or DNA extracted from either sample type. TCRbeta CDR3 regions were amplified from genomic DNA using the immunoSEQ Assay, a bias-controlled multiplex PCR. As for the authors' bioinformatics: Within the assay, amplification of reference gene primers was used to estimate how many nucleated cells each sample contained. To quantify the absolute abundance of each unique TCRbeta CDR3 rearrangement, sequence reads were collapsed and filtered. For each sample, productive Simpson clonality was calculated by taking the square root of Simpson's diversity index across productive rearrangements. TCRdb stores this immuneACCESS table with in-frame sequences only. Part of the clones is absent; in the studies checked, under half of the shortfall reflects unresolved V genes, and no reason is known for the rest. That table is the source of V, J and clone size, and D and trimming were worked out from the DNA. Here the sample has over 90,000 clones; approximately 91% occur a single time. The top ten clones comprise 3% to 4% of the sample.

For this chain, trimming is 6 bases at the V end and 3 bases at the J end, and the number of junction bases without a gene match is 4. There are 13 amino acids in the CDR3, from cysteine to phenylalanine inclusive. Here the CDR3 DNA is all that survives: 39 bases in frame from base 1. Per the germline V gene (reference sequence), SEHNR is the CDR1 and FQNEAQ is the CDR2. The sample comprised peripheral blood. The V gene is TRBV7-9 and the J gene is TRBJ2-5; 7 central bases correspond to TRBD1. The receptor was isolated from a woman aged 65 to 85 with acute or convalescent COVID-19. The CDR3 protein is CASRVTGEETQYF. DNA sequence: TGTGCCAGCAGAGTAACAGGGGAAGAGACCCAGTACTTC.